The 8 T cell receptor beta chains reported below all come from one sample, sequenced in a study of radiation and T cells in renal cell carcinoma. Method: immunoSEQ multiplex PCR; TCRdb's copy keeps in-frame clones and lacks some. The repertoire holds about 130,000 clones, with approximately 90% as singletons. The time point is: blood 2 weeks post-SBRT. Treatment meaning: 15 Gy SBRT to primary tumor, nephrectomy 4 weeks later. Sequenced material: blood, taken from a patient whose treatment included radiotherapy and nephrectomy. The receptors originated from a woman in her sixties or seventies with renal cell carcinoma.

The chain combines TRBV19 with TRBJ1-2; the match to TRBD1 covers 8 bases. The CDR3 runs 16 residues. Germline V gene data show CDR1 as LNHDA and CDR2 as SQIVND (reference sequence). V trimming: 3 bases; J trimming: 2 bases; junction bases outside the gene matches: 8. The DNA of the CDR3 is TGTGCCAGTAGTATGGTTGGGGCAGGGGGCAACTATGGCTACACCTTC. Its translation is CASSMVGAGGNYGYTF.

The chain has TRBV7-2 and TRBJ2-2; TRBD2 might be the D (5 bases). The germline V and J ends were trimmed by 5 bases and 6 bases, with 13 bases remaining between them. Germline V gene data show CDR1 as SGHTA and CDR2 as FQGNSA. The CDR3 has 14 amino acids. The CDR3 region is CASSRSNGAGELFF. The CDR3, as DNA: TGTGCCAGCAGCCGCTCAAACGGGGCCGGGGAGCTGTTTTTT.

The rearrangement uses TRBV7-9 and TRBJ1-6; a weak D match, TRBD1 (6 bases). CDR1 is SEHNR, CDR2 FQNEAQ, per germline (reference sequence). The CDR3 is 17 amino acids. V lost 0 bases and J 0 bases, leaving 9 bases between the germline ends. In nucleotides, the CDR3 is TGTGCCAGCAGCTTAGCGGCAGGGGCCTCCTATAATTCACCCCTCCACTTT. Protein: CASSLAAGASYNSPLHF.

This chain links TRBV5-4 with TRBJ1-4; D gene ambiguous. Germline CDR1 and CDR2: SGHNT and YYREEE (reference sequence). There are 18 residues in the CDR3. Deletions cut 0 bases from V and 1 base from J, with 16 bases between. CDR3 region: CASSLVPAPWGTNEKLFF. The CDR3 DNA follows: TGTGCCAGCAGCTTGGTACCAGCCCCCTGGGGAACTAATGAAAAACTGTTTTTT.

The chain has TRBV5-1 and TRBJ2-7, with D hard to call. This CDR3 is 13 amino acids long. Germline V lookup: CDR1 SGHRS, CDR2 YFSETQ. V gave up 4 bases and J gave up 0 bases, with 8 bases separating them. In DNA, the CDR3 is TGCGCCAGCAGCCCCGGCGCCTCCTACGAGCAGTACTTC. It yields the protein CASSPGASYEQYF.

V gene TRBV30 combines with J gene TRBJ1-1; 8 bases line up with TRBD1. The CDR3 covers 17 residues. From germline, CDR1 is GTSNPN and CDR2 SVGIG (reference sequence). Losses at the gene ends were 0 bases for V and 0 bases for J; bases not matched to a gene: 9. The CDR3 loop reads CAWSVQGAIQMNTEAFF. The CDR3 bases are TGTGCCTGGAGTGTCCAGGGGGCTATTCAGATGAACACTGAAGCTTTCTTT.

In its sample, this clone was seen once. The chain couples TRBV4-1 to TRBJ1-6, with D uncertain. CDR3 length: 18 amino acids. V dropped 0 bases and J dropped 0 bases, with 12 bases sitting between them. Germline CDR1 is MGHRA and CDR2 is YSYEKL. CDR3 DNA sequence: TGCGCCAGCAGCCAAGATTTAGACGGCTCCTCCTATAATTCACCCCTCCACTTT. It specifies CASSQDLDGSSYNSPLHF.

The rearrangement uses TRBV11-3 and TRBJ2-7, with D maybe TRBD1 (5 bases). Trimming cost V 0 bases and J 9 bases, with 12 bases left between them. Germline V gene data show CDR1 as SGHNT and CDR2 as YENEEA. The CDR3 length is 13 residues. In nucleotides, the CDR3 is TGTGCCAGCAGCTTAGAACGGACAACTTGGCAGTACTTC. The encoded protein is CASSLERTTWQYF.